These 17 T cell receptor beta chains came from one sample sequenced in a study of T-cell reconstitution after alpha-beta-depleted transplantation in children. TCRbeta library preparation incorporated unique molecular identifiers. TCRdb independently ran MiXCR on the PCR reads; one entry per CDR3 protein. The repertoire consists of around 580,000 distinct CDR3 sequences, with more than 20% occurring once and the leading ten covering 14%. Sequenced material: PBMCs, mostly from graft donor cells, taken 360 days after TCRalphabeta/CD19-depleted stem cell transplant. The receptor set was obtained from a boy under two years old who had a stem cell transplant for acute myeloid leukemia, so the T cells may come from the graft donor.

The V and J genes are TRBV6-5 and TRBJ2-1; the D gene is possibly TRBD2 (5 bases). Germline V gives CDR1 MNHEY, CDR2 SVGAGI. The CDR3 covers 16 residues. V lost 2 bases and J lost 10, with 21 bases in between. CDR3 protein: CASSYTGLWPLAEQFF. The CDR3 nucleotides are TGTGCCAGCAGTTACACTGGCTTGTGGCCCTTAGCGGAGCAGTTCTTC.

The sample holds a few counts of this clonotype. The chain employs TRBV20-1 and TRBJ2-1; TRBD2 agrees at 7 bases. This CDR3 comprises 18 residues. Germline V gene sequence: CDR1 DFQATT, CDR2 SNEGSKA (reference sequence). V lost 1 base, J lost 5 bases, and 17 bases stayed unmatched. CDR3 nucleotide sequence: TGCAGTGCTAGAGGTGGATATGGCGGGACTACACTCGACAATGAGCAGTTCTTC. It specifies CSARGGYGGTTLDNEQFF.

This clonotype appeared a few times. The DNA for the CDR3 is TGTGCCATCAGTGAAACCTCTTCTGGGTACGAGCAGTACTTC. Residues: CAISETSSGYEQYF. The chain combines TRBV10-3 with TRBJ2-7; no firm D call. The CDR3 runs to 14 residues. V was cut by 3 bases and J by 4 bases, with 13 bases left in between. The V gene's germline CDR1 is ENHRY and CDR2 SYGVKD.

This clonotype was observed a handful of times. The rearrangement links TRBV5-1 to TRBJ2-3; 10 positions agree with TRBD2. The germline V gene has CDR1 SGHRS and CDR2 YFSETQ. With V trimmed by 2 bases and J by 9 bases, 9 bases remained unmatched. This CDR3 is 15 amino acids long. The CDR3 DNA follows: TGCGCCAGCAGCTTTCAGTTTAGCGGGGGGACCACGCAGTATTTT. It specifies CASSFQFSGGTTQYF.

The genes are TRBV29-1 and TRBJ2-1; possibly TRBD1 for D (6 bases). CDR1 SQVTM and CDR2 ANQGSEA come from the germline V gene. The CDR3 sequence is 15 residues long. V was pared by 1 base and J by 4 bases, with 14 bases between. CDR3 residues: CSVEGNRAIYNEQFF. CDR3 sequence (DNA): TGCAGCGTTGAAGGGAACAGGGCCATATACAATGAGCAGTTCTTC.

This clonotype came up a few times. V and J are TRBV7-2 and TRBJ2-5; TRBD1 is a possible D gene (6 bases). Germline loops: CDR1 SGHTA, CDR2 FQGNSA. V lost 3 bases, J lost 3 bases, and 14 bases lay in between. CDR3 length: 15 residues. The DNA of the CDR3 is TGTGCCAGCAGCTTGACAGGCGGGTGGAAAGAGACCCAGTACTTC. Translation gives CASSLTGGWKETQYF. Supplemented by reference TRBV7-2 and TRBJ2-5, the full variable domain reads GAGVSQSPSNKVTEKGKDVELRCDPISGHTALYWYRQSLGQGLEFLIYFQGNSAPDKSGLPSDRFSAERTGGSVSTLTIQRTQQEDSAVYLCASSLTGGWKETQYFGPGTRLLVL.

This clonotype was picked up many times. V is TRBV6-5 and J is TRBJ1-1; a weak D match, TRBD1 (5 bases). CDR1 MNHEY and CDR2 SVGAGI come from the germline V gene. The V end lost 3 bases, the J end lost 1 base, and 9 bases lay between the germline ends. The CDR3 is 14 residues long. The CDR3 loop is CASSYGGGNTEAFF. The CDR3 nucleotides read TGTGCCAGCAGTTATGGGGGAGGGAACACTGAAGCTTTCTTT.

This clonotype turned up a few times. The chain recombines TRBV12-3 or TRBV12-4 with TRBJ1-5; D call uncertain. CDR3 length: 13 amino acids. The germline V and J ends were trimmed by 3 bases and 6 bases, with 9 bases remaining between them. In DNA, the CDR3 is TGTGCCAGCAGTTTTACGGGTGCTCAGCCCCAGCATTTT. Translation: CASSFTGAQPQHF.

This clonotype was recorded a few times. This sequence joins TRBV28 and TRBJ2-3; TRBD1 might be the D (6 bases). The V end lost 4 bases, the J end lost 5 bases, and 16 bases lay between the germline ends. The CDR3 sequence is 15 residues long. Germline CDR1 is MDHEN and CDR2 is SYDVKM. The chain's CDR3 is CASSYQTGIGDTQYF. CDR3 DNA: TGTGCCAGCAGTTATCAAACAGGGATAGGAGATACGCAGTATTTT. The entire variable domain, with the rest obtained from reference TRBV28 and TRBJ2-3, is as follows: DVKVTQSSRYLVKRTGEKVFLECVQDMDHENMFWYRQDPGLGLRLIYFSYDVKMKEKGDIPEGYSVSREKKERFSLILESASTNQTSMYLCASSYQTGIGDTQYFGPGTRLTVL.

The CDR3 bases are TGTGCCAGCACTATGACAAGCACAATGAACACTGAAGCTTTCTTT. Its protein product is CASTMTSTMNTEAFF. This rearrangement joins TRBV11-2 to TRBJ1-1; D is unclear. In germline, CDR1 is SGHAT, CDR2 FQNNGV. The V gene lost 7 bases and the J gene lost 0 bases, with 15 bases spanning the gap. This CDR3 contains 15 residues.

This clonotype occurred a few times. The chain carries TRBV20-1 and TRBJ2-3, with 13 bases matching TRBD2. The CDR3 runs 19 residues. The V gene's germline CDR1 is DFQATT and CDR2 SNEGSKA (reference sequence). V was clipped by 0 bases and J by 5 bases; unmatched bases: 14. Written as DNA, the CDR3 is TGCAGTGCTAGAGATCCCGAGAGGACTAGCGGGGGCCCGAAAGATACGCAGTATTTT. Amino acids: CSARDPERTSGGPKDTQYF.

This clonotype has just a few counts. The genes are TRBV28 and TRBJ2-3, with no clear D. The CDR3 extends over 15 amino acids. Germline V gene data show CDR1 as MDHEN and CDR2 as SYDVKM. V was shortened by 5 bases and J by 8 bases, with 20 bases between the two germline ends. CDR3 protein: CASSEPSSGWGTQYF. DNA of the CDR3: TGTGCCAGCAGTGAACCCTCCTCTGGTTGGGGTACGCAGTATTTT.

The rearrangement joins TRBV5-1 to TRBJ2-7; a weak D match, TRBD2 (5 bases). The germline V gene has CDR1 SGHRS and CDR2 YFSETQ. Trimming pared 6 bases from V and 7 bases from J, leaving 14 bases between. The CDR3 is 12 amino acids. Here the CDR3 DNA reads TGCGCCAGCAAGCTGGGAGAGGATGAGCAGTACTTC. The encoded protein is CASKLGEDEQYF.

The V call is TRBV20-1, the J call TRBJ2-7; TRBD1 matches 8 bases. V lost 4 bases and J lost 4; bases outside the gene matches: 3. Germline-derived CDR1 and CDR2 are DFQATT and SNEGSKA (reference sequence). The length of the CDR3 is 12 residues. The CDR3 region is CSATGTGYEQYF. CDR3 DNA sequence: TGCAGTGCTACCGGGACAGGATACGAGCAGTACTTC.

The chain is built from TRBV10-3 and TRBJ1-5; D is ambiguous. Germline CDR1 and CDR2: ENHRY and SYGVKD. The ends were cut back, 6 bases at V and 2 bases at J, with 8 bases in the middle. The CDR3 sequence is 13 residues long. This CDR3 is CAIRSGGNQPQHF. CDR3 sequence (DNA): TGTGCCATCAGATCCGGTGGCAATCAGCCCCAGCATTTT.

The J gene is TRBJ2-3, the V gene TRBV5-1; D is perhaps TRBD1 or TRBD2 (6 bases each). V was shortened by 0 bases and J by 1 base, with 12 bases between the two germline ends. This CDR3 comprises 16 residues. Germline loops: CDR1 SGHRS, CDR2 YFSETQ. CDR3 sequence reads: CASSLVRGDGTDTQYF. CDR3 bases: TGCGCCAGCAGCTTGGTAAGGGGGGACGGCACAGATACGCAGTATTTT.

This clonotype has a count of ten or more. This chain connects TRBV29-1 to TRBJ2-5; 7 bases match TRBD1. The trim removed 6 bases at V and 2 bases at J, leaving 6 bases unmatched. Germline lookup yields CDR1 SQVTM and CDR2 ANQGSEA. CDR3 length: 13 residues. In DNA form, the CDR3 reads TGCAGCGTGGGCAGGGGGAATCAAGAGACCCAGTACTTC. It specifies CSVGRGNQETQYF.